The 18 T cell receptor beta chains below were found in one sample sequenced in a study of OX40 agonist ivuxolimab in advanced cancers. The table came from immunoSEQ multiplex PCR; TCRdb's copy has only in-frame clones and leaves some out. The table records about 120,000 clones, roughly nine tenths of them present only once. The sample here was CD4+ or CD8+ T cells sorted from blood, taken in a trial of the OX40 agonist ivuxolimab. The receptor set was obtained from an adult with an advanced solid tumor such as melanoma, head and neck, liver or kidney cancer.

This clone showed up just a few times. This rearrangement joins TRBV2 to TRBJ2-3; 9 nucleotides line up with TRBD2. The V gene's germline CDR1 is SNHLY and CDR2 FYNNEI. Trimming at V came to 8 bases and at J to 2 bases, leaving 8 bases not matched to a gene. There are 15 residues in the CDR3. CDR3 bases: TGTGCCAGCGTCAATCCTAGCGGGGCCACAGATACGCAGTATTTT. Residues: CASVNPSGATDTQYF.

V is TRBV7-2 and J is TRBJ2-3; 8 positions agree with TRBD2. The germline gives CDR1 SGHTA, CDR2 FQGNSA. The CDR3 consists of 13 residues. V lost 7 bases to trimming and J lost 0 bases; unmatched junction nucleotides: 0. The CDR3 is CASKRGSTDTQYF. CDR3 DNA sequence: TGTGCCAGCAAGCGGGGGAGCACAGATACGCAGTATTTT.

This chain connects TRBV19 to TRBJ1-1; TRBD1 matches 10 bases. Germline V gives CDR1 LNHDA, CDR2 SQIVND (reference sequence). V lost 2 bases, J lost 0 bases, and 9 bases stayed unmatched. This CDR3 has 18 residues. CDR3 nucleotides: TGTGCCAGTAGTATATTCAGTGGGACAGGGGCGATGAACACTGAAGCTTTCTTT. Its protein is CASSIFSGTGAMNTEAFF.

The rearrangement joins TRBV4-1 to TRBJ1-4; unclear D gene. The V end lost 2 bases, the J end lost 7 bases, and 11 bases lay between the germline ends. Germline values: CDR1 MGHRA, CDR2 YSYEKL. This CDR3 spans 14 amino acids. CDR3 DNA: TGCGCCAGCAGCCAACTGAGAAGCGGTGAAAAACTGTTTTTT. The encoded protein is CASSQLRSGEKLFF.

The rearrangement joins TRBV11-2 to TRBJ1-1, with unresolved D. Germline CDR1 reads SGHAT; CDR2 reads FQNNGV. There are 13 residues in the CDR3. V shed 4 bases and J shed 8 bases, with 14 bases lying between them. The CDR3 protein is CASSSTEGGEAFF. The DNA of the CDR3 is TGTGCCAGCAGCTCTACGGAGGGAGGCGAAGCTTTCTTT.

This sequence joins TRBV5-1 and TRBJ2-3; D remains unclear. Germline CDR1 is SGHRS and CDR2 is YFSETQ. This CDR3 spans 15 amino acids. The germline V and J ends were trimmed by 1 base and 2 bases, with 11 bases remaining between them. CDR3 in DNA: TGCGCCAGCAGCTTGCAAGGGATCAACACAGATACGCAGTATTTT. It yields the protein CASSLQGINTDTQYF.

This clone was observed a single time. V and J are TRBV20-1 and TRBJ1-4; D call uncertain. Germline loops: CDR1 DFQATT, CDR2 SNEGSKA (reference sequence). The ends were cut back, 3 bases at V and 5 bases at J, with 4 bases in the middle. This CDR3 has 11 residues. CDR3 nucleotide sequence: TGCAGTGCTAGCTGGAATGAAAAACTGTTTTTT. Protein sequence: CSASWNEKLFF.

The J gene is TRBJ2-4, the V gene TRBV5-1; the match to TRBD1 covers 10 bases. V dropped 5 bases and J dropped 4; count of bases not matched to a gene: 6. Looked up from germline, CDR1 is SGHRS and CDR2 is YFSETQ. The CDR3 is 15 amino acids. In nucleotides, the CDR3 is TGCGCCAGCAGTCTGACAGGGGGCGCAAAAAACATTCAGTACTTC. Translated, it gives CASSLTGGAKNIQYF.

On this clone itself: Relative to the germline gene, one junction end is altered; a read error may explain this. This chain links TRBV19 with TRBJ1-5; D is unresolved. The germline CDR1 and CDR2 sequences are LNHDA and SQIVND (reference sequence). This CDR3 spans 14 amino acids. The CDR3 DNA reads as TGTGCCAGTAGCCCCCAGGCCCGCAAACAGCCCCAGCATTTT. Translated, it gives CASSPQARKQPQHF.

This clone was observed a single time. The V call is TRBV6-1, the J call TRBJ1-6, with 8 positions matching TRBD1. Germline V CDR1 and CDR2: MNHNS, SASEGT. The V segment lost 7 bases and the J segment 8 bases; nucleotides outside the gene matches: 7. This CDR3 has 14 amino acids. CDR3 coding DNA: TGTGCCAGCACCCGACAGGGGCCGGATTCACCCCTCCACTTT. As protein: CASTRQGPDSPLHF.

The chain carries TRBV7-2 and TRBJ1-6, with no clear D. CDR1 is SGHTA and CDR2 is FQGNSA in the germline V gene. With 5 bases removed from V and 0 bases from J, the gap between germline ends came to 11 bases. The CDR3 contains 16 residues. CDR3 sequence: CASSPLAGSYNSPLHF. Here the CDR3 DNA reads TGTGCCAGCAGCCCCCTGGCGGGCTCCTATAATTCACCCCTCCACTTT.

The rearrangement uses TRBV5-1 and TRBJ1-1; D remains unclear. Trimming took 2 bases from V and 0 from J, leaving 11 bases between them. The CDR3 totals 15 residues. The germline CDR1 and CDR2 sequences are SGHRS and YFSETQ. The CDR3: CASSFQPSLNTEAFF. Written as DNA, the CDR3 is TGCGCCAGCAGCTTCCAGCCATCATTGAACACTGAAGCTTTCTTT.

The genes are TRBV19 and TRBJ1-6; TRBD1 agrees at 7 bases. With 7 bases clipped from V and 9 bases from J, the junction kept 6 bases outside the gene matches. The germline V gene has CDR1 LNHDA and CDR2 SQIVND (reference sequence). The CDR3 sequence is 13 residues long. DNA for the CDR3: TGTGCCAGTACTGGCAGGGGGACTTCACCCCTCCACTTT. Its translation: CASTGRGTSPLHF.

The gene calls are TRBV6-5 and TRBJ2-7; 7 bases align to TRBD1. This CDR3 comprises 14 residues. The V segment lost 4 bases and the J segment 4 bases; nucleotides outside the gene matches: 7. CDR1 MNHEY and CDR2 SVGAGI come from the germline V gene. The CDR3 region is CASSSGTDSYEQYF. CDR3 nucleotide sequence: TGTGCCAGCAGTTCCGGGACAGACAGTTACGAGCAGTACTTC.

The rearrangement uses TRBV7-8 and TRBJ2-5; the D gene is possibly TRBD2 (6 bases). Germline values: CDR1 SGHVS, CDR2 FQNEAQ. CDR3 size: 14 residues. V lost 5 bases and J lost 2, with 12 bases in between. The CDR3 DNA follows: TGTGCCAGCAGCCCAACACGGGGGCAAGAGACCCAGTACTTC. Protein product: CASSPTRGQETQYF.

V usage is TRBV18 and J usage is TRBJ1-4; D uncertain. V lost 4 bases and J 4 bases, leaving 4 bases between the germline ends. The CDR3 loop spans 12 amino acids. Germline V gives CDR1 KGHSH, CDR2 LQKENI. This chain's CDR3 is CASSLRNEKLFF. CDR3 coding DNA: TGTGCCAGCTCACTACGTAATGAAAAACTGTTTTTT. Combining the CDR3 with reference TRBV18 and TRBJ1-4 gives the whole variable domain NAGVMQNPRHLVRRRGQEARLRCSPMKGHSHVYWYRQLPEEGLKFMVYLQKENIIDESGMPKERFSAEFPKEGPSILRIQQVVRGDSAAYFCASSLRNEKLFFGSGTQLSVL.

In its sample, this clone was seen a few times. The chain carries TRBV11-2 and TRBJ2-4, with no clear D. The ends were cut back, 5 bases at V and 0 bases at J, with 8 bases in the middle. Germline CDR1 and CDR2: SGHAT and FQNNGV. The CDR3 length is 14 residues. The CDR3 is CASSRPGAKNIQYF. As DNA, the CDR3 is TGTGCCAGCAGCCGACCAGGAGCCAAAAACATTCAGTACTTC.

This chain links TRBV7-2 with TRBJ1-2; D gene unclear. Germline V lookup: CDR1 SGHTA, CDR2 FQGNSA. The CDR3 has 13 residues. V was clipped by 3 bases and J by 7 bases, with 12 bases between them. CDR3 amino acids: CASSFGGQRGYTF. As DNA, the CDR3 is TGTGCCAGCAGCTTCGGCGGCCAACGTGGCTACACCTTC. The entire variable domain, with the rest obtained from reference TRBV7-2 and TRBJ1-2, is as follows: GAGVSQSPSNKVTEKGKDVELRCDPISGHTALYWYRQSLGQGLEFLIYFQGNSAPDKSGLPSDRFSAERTGGSVSTLTIQRTQQEDSAVYLCASSFGGQRGYTFGSGTRLTVV.